The rows below give T cell receptor beta chains drawn from one sample of a study of cytomegalovirus exposure and HLA in healthy donors. Clones were read by immunoSEQ multiplex PCR, and TCRdb kept only the in-frame ones, dropping some. Of about 60,000 clones in the sample, approximately 70% are singletons; the top ten hold 15% to 20%. Sequencing was done on a sample of PBMCs. These receptors were taken from a woman aged 55-70 years in good health and CMV-seropositive. Each CDR3 is given with its conserved first and last residue. A D gene is named only where the DNA matches it firmly. The size of a clone is reported for some rows only, either as once, few or many, or as a class for expanded clones.

j_gene,d_gene,abundance,v_gene,len,CDR3nt,CDR3aa
TRBJ1-1,-,few,TRBV7-9,13,TGTGCCAGCAGCCGACAAGTTCGCACTGAAGCTTTCTTT,CASSRQVRTEAFF
TRBJ1-2,TRBD1,-,TRBV7-9,15,TGTTCCAGCAGCCCCTTACAGGGGGCCGAGGGTGGCTACACCTTC,CSSSPLQGAEGGYTF
TRBJ2-1,-,-,TRBV6-5,15,TGTGCCAGCAGTTTGAGCGGTGGCTCCTACAATGAGCAGTTCTTC,CASSLSGGSYNEQFF
TRBJ2-2,TRBD2,-,TRBV11-2,16,TGTGCCAGCAGCTTAGGGACTAGCGGCTACACCGGGGAGCTGTTTTTT,CASSLGTSGYTGELFF
TRBJ2-2,-,few,TRBV27,15,TGTGCCAGCAGTCCAGGGTCTCATCCCACCGGGGAGCTGTTTTTT,CASSPGSHPTGELFF
TRBJ2-7,TRBD2,once,TRBV6-1,15,TGTGCCAGCAGTGAACATGGCGGGGGACCCTACGAGCAGTACTTC,CASSEHGGGPYEQYF
TRBJ1-1,-,few,TRBV6-5,14,TGTGCCAGCAGACCCGCCAGGAAGAACACTGAAGCTTTCTTT,CASRPARKNTEAFF
TRBJ1-2,TRBD1,-,TRBV27,17,TGTGCCAGCAGTTTATTTTCCGGGGGGACAGGGCTTTATGGCTACACCTTC,CASSLFSGGTGLYGYTF
TRBJ2-7,TRBD2,few,TRBV4-3,15,TGCGCCAGCAGCCAAGATACTAGCGGGGTGTACGAGCAGTACTTC,CASSQDTSGVYEQYF
TRBJ2-5,TRBD2,-,TRBV4-3,17,TGCGCCAGCAGCCAAGGGAGACTAGCGGGGGGTATAGAGACCCAGTACTTC,CASSQGRLAGGIETQYF
TRBJ2-7,TRBD1,-,TRBV7-2,15,TGTGCCAGCAGCCCATTGACAGGGGGGACTTACGAGCAGTACTTC,CASSPLTGGTYEQYF
TRBJ2-7,-,-,TRBV7-9,11,TGTGCCAGCAGCCTCGACTACGAGCAGTACTTC,CASSLDYEQYF
TRBJ2-2,-,-,TRBV25-1,14,TGTGCCAGCAGTGAGGCAGCGAACACCGGGGAGCTGTTTTTT,CASSEAANTGELFF